This TCR beta chain was documented in a study of cytomegalovirus exposure and HLA in healthy donors. CDR3 length: 16 residues. Germline lookup yields CDR1 MNHNY and CDR2 SVGAGI (reference sequence). Losses at the gene ends were 1 base for V and 3 bases for J; bases not matched to a gene: 5. It was with 60 Vbeta and 13 Jbeta primers that the PCR ran. Clones were sequenced by immunoSEQ multiplex PCR, and TCRdb holds only the in-frame ones, with some missing. The table records some 90,000 clones, approximately 71% of them present only once. This clonotype originated in a man aged 50 or older in good health and CMV-seronegative. The sample consisted of PBMCs. V is TRBV6-6 and J is TRBJ1-5; the match to TRBD1 covers 8 bases. The CDR3 nucleotides read TGTGCCAGCAGTTACTTAGGGACAGGCTTCAATCAGCCCCAGCATTTT. Protein: CASSYLGTGFNQPQHF.